Sequencing of this T cell receptor beta chain was carried out in a study of blood T cells in healthy people across ages. Germline assignment: CDR1 SQVTM and CDR2 ANQGSEA. V was shortened by 4 bases and J by 11 bases, with 17 bases between the two germline ends. The CDR3 extends over 12 amino acids. To note about this clonotype: Its antigen is not known.

For the second PCR, which ran for about 6 to 11 cycles, a sample-barcoded 5' primer and a J-beta primer mix were used. TCRdb fed the 5' RACE reads into MiXCR, producing one record per CDR3 protein. The repertoire includes roughly 1,500,000 distinct CDR3 sequences, about 43% of them detected once, and approximately 7.9% sits in the top ten. Study-wide findings and caveats: Unsorted PBMCs blocked a conclusive comparison of naive and antigen-experienced cells.

This receptor was identified in a woman aged 18-29 years in good health. Material for sequencing was blood. The chain is built from TRBV29-1 and TRBJ2-5; D is undetermined. The CDR3 is CSVAPQTNEQYF. The DNA of the CDR3 is TGCAGCGTTGCCCCGCAGACCAATGAGCAGTACTTC.